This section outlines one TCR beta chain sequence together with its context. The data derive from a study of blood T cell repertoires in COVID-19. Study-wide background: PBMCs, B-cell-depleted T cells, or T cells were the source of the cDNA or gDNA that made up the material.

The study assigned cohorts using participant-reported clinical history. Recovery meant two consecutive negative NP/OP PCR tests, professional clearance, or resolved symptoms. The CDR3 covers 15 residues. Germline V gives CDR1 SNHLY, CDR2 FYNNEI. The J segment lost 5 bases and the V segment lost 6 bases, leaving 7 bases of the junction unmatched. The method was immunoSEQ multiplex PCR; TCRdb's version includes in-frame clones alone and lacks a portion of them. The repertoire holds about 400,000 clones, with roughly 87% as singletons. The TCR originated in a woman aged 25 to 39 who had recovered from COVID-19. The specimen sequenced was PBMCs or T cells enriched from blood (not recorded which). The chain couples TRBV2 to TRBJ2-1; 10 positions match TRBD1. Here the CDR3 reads CASSQTGGRDNEQFF. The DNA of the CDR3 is TGTGCCAGCAGCCAGACAGGGGGCAGGGACAATGAGCAGTTCTTC.